This paragraph covers one T cell receptor beta chain sequence. The data were obtained in a study of tumor-infiltrating lymphocytes in primary liver carcinoma. Study-wide background: By surgical resection, the patients were treated for their primary liver carcinoma.

Using a constant-region primer together with ProtoScript II reverse transcriptase, TCR beta cDNA was made from around 0.55 ug of total RNA. ARM-PCR, slightly modified, supplied the TCR beta libraries through three nested multiplex PCR rounds. Investigators reported that the first two PCR rounds, at 9 to 11 cycles each, used TRBV1-TRBV30 forward primers with a C-beta reverse primer. One entry per CDR3 protein results from TCRdb running MiXCR on the multiplex PCR reads. The repertoire holds about 300,000 distinct CDR3 sequences, with more than 55% as singletons. Out of unsorted whole blood came the blood RNA, and germline DNA was extracted as well. This CDR3 has 14 residues. V was pared by 4 bases and J by 4 bases, with 12 bases between. Germline-derived CDR1 and CDR2 are SGHRS and YFSETQ.

The chain recombines TRBV5-1 with TRBJ2-1, with D uncertain. Material: peripheral blood. The sequence was collected from a man aged 35 to 55 with primary liver carcinoma and hepatitis B virus infection. In nucleotides, the CDR3 is TGCGCCAGCAGCCCAAGGGCGCCTTACAATGAGCAGTTCTTC. Protein: CASSPRAPYNEQFF.